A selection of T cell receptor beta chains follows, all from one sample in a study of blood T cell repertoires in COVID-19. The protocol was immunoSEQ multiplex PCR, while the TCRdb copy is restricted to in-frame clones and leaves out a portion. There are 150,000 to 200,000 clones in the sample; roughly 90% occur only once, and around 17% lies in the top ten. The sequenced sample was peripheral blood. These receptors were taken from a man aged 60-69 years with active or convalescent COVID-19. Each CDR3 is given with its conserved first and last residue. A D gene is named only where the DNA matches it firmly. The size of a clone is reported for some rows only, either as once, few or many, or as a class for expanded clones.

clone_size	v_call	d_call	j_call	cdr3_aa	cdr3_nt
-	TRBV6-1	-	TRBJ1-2	CASSETVAYGYTF	TGTGCCAGCAGTGAGACAGTGGCCTATGGCTACACCTTC
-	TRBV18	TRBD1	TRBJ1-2	CASSPDRGLSDYGYTF	TGTGCCAGCTCACCGGACAGGGGGCTCAGTGACTATGGCTACACCTTC
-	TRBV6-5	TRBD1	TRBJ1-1	CASSRGQPLNTEAFF	TGTGCCAGCAGTCGGGGACAGCCCCTGAACACTGAAGCTTTCTTT
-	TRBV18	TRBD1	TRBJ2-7	CASSLTVPGQGHEQYF	TGTGCCAGCTCACTCACCGTCCCGGGACAGGGCCACGAGCAGTACTTC
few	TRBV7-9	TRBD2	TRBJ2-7	CASSTSGSYEQYF	TGTGCCAGCAGCACTAGCGGGAGCTACGAGCAGTACTTC
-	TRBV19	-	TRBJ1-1	CASSIPDTFRHNSAMNTEAFF	TGTGCCAGTAGTATCCCGGACACTTTTCGCCATAATTCAGCCATGAACACTGAAGCTTTCTTT
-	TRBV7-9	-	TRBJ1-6	CASSLREKSSPLHF	TGTGCCAGCAGCTTGCGGGAGAAAAGTTCACCCCTCCACTTT
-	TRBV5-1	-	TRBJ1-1	CASRREAGTEAFF	TGCGCCAGCAGACGGGAGGCCGGCACTGAAGCTTTCTTT
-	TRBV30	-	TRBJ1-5	CAWSVRGVSNQPQHF	TGTGCCTGGAGTGTACGGGGGGTGAGCAATCAGCCCCAGCATTTT
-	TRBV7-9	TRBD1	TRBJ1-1	CAILEGARTEAFF	TGTGCCATCCTGGAGGGGGCGCGAACTGAAGCTTTCTTT
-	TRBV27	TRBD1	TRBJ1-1	CASSLAGTANTEAFF	TGTGCCAGCAGTTTAGCCGGGACAGCCAACACTGAAGCTTTCTTT
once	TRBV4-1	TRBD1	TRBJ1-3	CASSRLTGGSGNTIYF	TGCGCCAGCAGCCGCCTGACAGGGGGCTCTGGAAACACCATATATTTT
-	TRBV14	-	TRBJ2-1	CASSQVLGAGSSYNEQFF	TGTGCCAGCAGCCAAGTGCTGGGGGCCGGTAGCTCCTACAATGAGCAGTTCTTC
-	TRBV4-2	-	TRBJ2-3	CASSQDWARITDTQYF	TGTGCCAGCAGCCAAGATTGGGCCAGAATCACAGATACGCAGTATTTT
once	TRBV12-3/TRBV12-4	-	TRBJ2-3	CASRGSTDTQYF	TGTGCCAGTCGAGGGAGCACAGATACGCAGTATTTT
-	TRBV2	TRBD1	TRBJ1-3	CASRRQGKNTIYF	TGTGCCAGCAGACGACAGGGGAAAAACACCATATATTTT
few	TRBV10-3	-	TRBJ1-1	CAISGQGNTEAFF	TGTGCCATCAGTGGGCAGGGCAACACTGAAGCTTTCTTT
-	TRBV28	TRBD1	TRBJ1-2	CASSSGGAGGYTF	TGTGCCAGCAGTTCAGGGGGCGCCGGGGGCTACACCTTC
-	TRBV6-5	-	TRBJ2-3	CASRLGGYRTDTQYF	TGTGCCAGCAGACTGGGTGGGTACAGGACAGATACGCAGTATTTT
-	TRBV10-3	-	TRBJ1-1	CAISAGIMNTEAFF	TGTGCCATCAGTGCAGGGATCATGAACACTGAAGCTTTCTTT
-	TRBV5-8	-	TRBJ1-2	CASSRPGLNYGYTF	TGTGCCAGCAGCAGACCAGGTTTAAACTATGGCTACACCTTC
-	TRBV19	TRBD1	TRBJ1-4	CASSIVVGGINEKLFF	TGTGCCAGTAGTATAGTGGTAGGGGGCATTAATGAAAAACTGTTTTTT
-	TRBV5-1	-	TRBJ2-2	CASSRGTDNTGELFF	TGCGCCAGCAGTCGCGGGACAGATAACACCGGGGAGCTGTTTTTT
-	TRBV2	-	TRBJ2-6	CASSYSGANVLTF	TGTGCCAGCAGTTACTCTGGGGCCAACGTCCTGACTTTC
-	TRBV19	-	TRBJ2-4	CASSSSGVNIQYF	TGTGCCAGTAGTAGTTCAGGGGTGAACATTCAGTACTTC
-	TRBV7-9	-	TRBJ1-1	CASRLVGAGTEAFF	TGTGCCAGCAGGCTGGTGGGGGCAGGCACTGAAGCTTTCTTT
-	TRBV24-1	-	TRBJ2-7	CATSDPDSYEQYF	TGTGCCACCAGTGACCCCGACAGCTACGAGCAGTACTTC
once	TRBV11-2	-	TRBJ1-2	CASSLDPQVGPGIYGYTF	TGTGCCAGCAGCTTAGATCCCCAAGTAGGGCCGGGAATTTATGGCTACACCTTC
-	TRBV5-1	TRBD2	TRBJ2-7	CASSLLAGGIYEQYF	TGCGCCAGCAGCTTACTAGCGGGAGGAATATACGAGCAGTACTTC
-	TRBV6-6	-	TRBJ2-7	CASSYTTPTYEQYF	TGTGCCAGCAGTTACACCACACCCACCTACGAGCAGTACTTC
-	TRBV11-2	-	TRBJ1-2	CASSLSTGSNYGYTF	TGTGCCAGCAGCCTATCAACAGGGTCCAACTATGGCTACACCTTC
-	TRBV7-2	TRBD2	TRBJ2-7	CASSTGLAVPRQYF	TGTGCCAGCAGCACGGGACTAGCGGTTCCAAGGCAGTACTTC
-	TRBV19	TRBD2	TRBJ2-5	CASRTGTSGVQETQYF	TGTGCCAGTAGGACCGGGACTAGCGGGGTGCAAGAGACCCAGTACTTC
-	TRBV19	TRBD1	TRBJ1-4	CASSSGTGREKLFF	TGTGCCAGTAGTTCCGGGACAGGCCGTGAGAAACTGTTTTTT
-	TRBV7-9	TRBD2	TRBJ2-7	CASSLLAGSYEQYF	TGTGCCAGCAGCTTACTAGCGGGATCCTACGAGCAGTACTTC
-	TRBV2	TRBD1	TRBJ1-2	CASTSTGPTYGYTF	TGTGCCAGCACCTCGACAGGGCCGACCTATGGCTACACCTTC